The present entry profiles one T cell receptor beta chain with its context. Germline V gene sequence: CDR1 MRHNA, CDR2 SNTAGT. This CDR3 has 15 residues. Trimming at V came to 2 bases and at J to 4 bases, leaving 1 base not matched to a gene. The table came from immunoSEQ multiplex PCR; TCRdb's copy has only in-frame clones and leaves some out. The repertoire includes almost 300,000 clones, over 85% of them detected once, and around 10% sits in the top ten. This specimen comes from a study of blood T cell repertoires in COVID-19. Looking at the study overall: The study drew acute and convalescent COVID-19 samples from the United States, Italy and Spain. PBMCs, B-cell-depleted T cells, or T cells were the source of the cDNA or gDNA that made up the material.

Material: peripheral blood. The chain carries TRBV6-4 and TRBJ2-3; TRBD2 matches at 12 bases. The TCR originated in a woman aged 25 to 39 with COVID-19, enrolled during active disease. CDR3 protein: CASSDASGGADTQYF. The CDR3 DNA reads TGTGCCAGCAGTGACGCTAGCGGGGGGGCAGATACGCAGTATTTT.